This TCR beta chain was sequenced during a study of T cell responses to AZD1222 COVID-19 vaccine. Study-wide points: Every sample of the repertoires postdated the peak T cell response. Spike-specific TCR breadth and depth rose after two AZD1222 doses. Donors in the cohort were predominantly white British and more often female, and clonal diversity was possibly underestimated.

This clone was observed a handful of times. The antigen is not known. Sequencing used immunoSEQ multiplex PCR; TCRdb keeps in-frame clones, though not all of them. This table holds fewer than 35,000 clones, approximately 89% found once. V lost 3 bases and J 0 bases, leaving 5 bases between the germline ends. The CDR3 spans 14 residues. CDR1 WNHNN and CDR2 SYGVQD come from the germline V gene (reference sequence). The sample was peripheral blood, taken on day 0 of AZD1222 vaccination. The TCR sequence derives from an adult in good health. The chain employs TRBV10-1 and TRBJ2-2; no definite D call. The CDR3 DNA follows: TGCGCCAGCAGTGACAGGTCGAACACCGGGGAGCTGTTTTTT. Protein product: CASSDRSNTGELFF.